The clone carrying this T cell receptor beta chain was seen at least ten times. Amplified TCR beta CDR3 regions came from RNA transcripts. The study used the HTBI primer set for a first-round RT-PCR of the TCR CDR3. TCRdb called the multiplex PCR reads again in MiXCR, with one record for every CDR3 protein. The sample holds hundreds of thousands of distinct CDR3 sequences, over 11% seen once. With 1 base clipped from V and 6 bases from J, the junction kept 17 bases outside the gene matches. Germline CDR1 SGHAT, CDR2 FQNNGV. CDR3 length: 20 amino acids. The data are from a study of T cells in Graves' hyperthyroidism and ophthalmopathy.

The rearrangement uses TRBV11-2 and TRBJ2-1; TRBD2 agrees at 11 bases. This sequence was found in a man in his fifties with Graves' ophthalmopathy. Sequencing input: blood. CDR3 nucleotide sequence: TGTGCCAGCAGCTTAGTGGGGACGGGGACTAGCGGAGGAAGATTCAATGAGCAGTTCTTC. It translates to CASSLVGTGTSGGRFNEQFF.